The clone carrying this T cell receptor (beta chain) was detected once. Unmatched junction bases numbered 5, after V lost 2 bases and J lost 2 bases. The CDR3 is 15 residues long. Germline CDR1 SGHTA, CDR2 FQGTGA. These data originate in a study of blood T cell repertoires in COVID-19. Study context: The United States, Italy and Spain were the sources of the acute and convalescent COVID-19 samples. Sample material is recorded as cDNA or gDNA derived from T cells, B-cell-depleted T cells, or PBMCs.

In the study's own analysis: Amplified reference gene primers provided the basis for estimating nucleated cell counts. Profiling relied on immunoSEQ multiplex PCR, and the TCRdb table lists in-frame clones only, not all of them. The DNA gave D and trimming, while V, J and clone size come from that table. The profile shows hundreds of thousands of clones, about 85% of them singletons. The TCR originated in a man aged 35-49 years with acute or convalescent COVID-19. J is TRBJ1-2 and V is TRBV7-3, with 7 bases lining up with TRBD1. The sample consisted of peripheral blood. In nucleotides, the CDR3 is TGTGCCAGCAGCTTAGAACAGGGGATAAACTATGGCTACACCTTC. Protein: CASSLEQGINYGYTF.